What follows are 7 T cell receptor beta chains derived from one specimen sequenced in a study of shared clonotypes between healthy human individuals. The naive CD8 subset, CD45RO-negative cells positively selected for CCR7, excluded terminally differentiated effector memory CD45RA+ cells. The table came from immunoSEQ multiplex PCR; TCRdb's copy has only in-frame clones and leaves some out. The sample includes a few million clones, 90% to 95% of them seen just once. What was sequenced was naive CD8+ T cells from PBMCs. These receptors originate from a man aged 18 to 29 in good health. Some clones in this sample may be carry-over from other donors' samples.

J is TRBJ1-4 and V is TRBV15; D perhaps matches TRBD1 (6 bases). CDR1 LNHNV and CDR2 YYDKDF come from the germline V gene (reference sequence). The CDR3 is 14 residues long. Trimming took off 3 bases at V and 13 bases at J, with 18 bases between the two ends. CDR3 coding DNA: TGTGCCACCAGCAGCAAGATGGACAGATTTAGACTGTTTTTT. Its translation is CATSSKMDRFRLFF. Full variable domain (remainder filled in from reference TRBV15 and TRBJ1-4): DAMVIQNPRYQVTQFGKPVTLSCSQTLNHNVMYWYQQKSSQAPKLLFHYYDKDFNNEADTPDNFQSRRPNTSFCFLDIRSPGLGDTAMYLCATSSKMDRFRLFFGSGTQLSVL.

The chain combines TRBV5-6 with TRBJ2-1; D is perhaps TRBD2 (5 bases). V shed 4 bases and J shed 6 bases, with 11 bases lying between them. This CDR3 spans 13 amino acids. Germline V gene sequence: CDR1 SGHDT, CDR2 YYEEEE. The CDR3 region is CASSEMSGNEQFF. The CDR3 DNA reads TGTGCCAGCAGCGAGATGAGCGGCAATGAGCAGTTCTTC.

This chain uses TRBV14 with TRBJ2-3; 9 bases fit TRBD1. This CDR3 has 14 amino acids. V was clipped by 4 bases and J by 3 bases; unmatched bases: 2. The germline gives CDR1 SGHDN, CDR2 FVKESK. The CDR3 DNA follows: TGTGCCAGCAGCCCTGGGACAGGGACAGATACGCAGTATTTT. Translation gives CASSPGTGTDTQYF.

The chain joins TRBV5-4 to TRBJ2-3, with 10 bases that match TRBD2. V was pared by 4 bases and J by 6 bases, with 5 bases of the junction left unmatched. Germline V gene sequence: CDR1 SGHNT, CDR2 YYREEE (reference sequence). The CDR3 sequence is 14 residues long. For the CDR3, the DNA is TGTGCCAGCAGCCCTATAGCGGGAGGCGATACGCAGTATTTT. This gives the protein CASSPIAGGDTQYF.

This clone showed up just once. The chain couples TRBV6-6 to TRBJ1-1; the D gene is possibly TRBD1 (5 bases). V lost 0 bases to trimming and J lost 7 bases, with 12 bases between them. CDR1 and CDR2 from the germline V gene are MNHNY and SVGAGI (reference sequence). The CDR3 totals 14 residues. As DNA, the CDR3 is TGTGCCAGCAGTTACTCCGAGGGGACCCTTGAAGCTTTCTTT. Translating it yields CASSYSEGTLEAFF.

This rearrangement joins TRBV27 to TRBJ2-5; D is unclear. Germline lookup yields CDR1 MNHEY and CDR2 SMNVEV (reference sequence). V was cut by 3 bases and J by 5 bases, with 16 bases left in between. The CDR3 runs to 15 residues. The CDR3 nucleotides read TGTGCCAGCAGTTTCACGTCCCCAGAATTTGAGACCCAGTACTTC. Protein product: CASSFTSPEFETQYF.

The chain employs TRBV18 and TRBJ1-1; D is uncertain. Germline V gives CDR1 KGHSH, CDR2 LQKENI. CDR3 size: 16 residues. V lost 0 bases, J lost 1 base, and 12 bases lay in between. CDR3 in amino acids: CASSPPVGRRNTEAFF. The CDR3 DNA sequence: TGTGCCAGCTCACCACCAGTCGGCAGGAGGAACACTGAAGCTTTCTTT.